This TCR beta chain was recorded in a study of vaccination effects on CD4 cells after COVID-19 (dated by TCRdb to between 2021 and 2023). The study in broad terms: Each participant received two doses of an mRNA SARS-CoV-2 vaccine, either BNT162b2 or mRNA-1273. In both COVID-19 convalescent patients and infection-naive vaccine recipients, the study compared SARS-CoV-2 spike-specific CD4+ TCR repertoires from before mRNA vaccination with those from after it. The full study included fewer than eleven COVID-19 convalescent patients and a few SARS-CoV-2-naive healthy vaccine recipients. The Oncomine TCR Beta short-read assay on an Illumina iSeq 100 was used to sequence cultures from other donors in the study. Study-wide findings and limitations: The study was limited by a small number of convalescent patients and lacked early post-infection timepoints. At late post-vaccination timepoints, both infection-induced and vaccine-induced clones showed marked clonal contraction, consistent with waning T cell responses. Among healthy vaccine recipients, nearly all vaccine-induced clones were SARS-CoV-2 mono-reactive, and just 1 of 255 was cross-reactive with common cold coronaviruses.

In the ViraFEST assay, PBMC were stimulated with viral peptide pools, and antigen-specific CD4+ T cell clonotypes were then identified by expansion using TCR sequencing. After around eleven days of culture, CD4+ T cells were isolated with the EasySep CD4+ T cell isolation kit. The absence of prior SARS-CoV-2 infection in healthy vaccine recipients was confirmed by negative nucleocapsid antibodies before and after vaccination. Approximately 2.1 million PBMC per well were cultured in IMDM with roughly 5% human AB serum, 10 IU/ml IL-2 and gentamicin, plus 10 ug/ml peptides. Half of the culture medium was replaced with fresh IL-2-containing medium on days 3 and 7. Unless otherwise noted, each peptide stimulation condition was cultured in triplicate wells. Using Ficoll-Paque Plus gradient centrifugation, PBMC were separated from whole blood and then either used fresh or cryopreserved at -140C. The spike proteins of SARS-CoV-2 and of the common cold coronaviruses HCoV-NL63, HCoV-OC43 and HCoV-229E were spanned by overlapping peptide pools. Genomic DNA was extracted from cultured CD4+ T cells with the QIAamp micro DNA kit.

As for this clone: No antigen is known for it. One base away there is no much larger clone; base qualities are not given.

V is pruned by 4 bases and J by 6 bases, leaving 8 bases of the junction without a gene match. Its CDR3 holds 16 amino acids, cysteine through phenylalanine. Left in the record is the CDR3 DNA by itself, 48 bases read in frame from the first base. The germline V gene sets CDR1 to SGHRS and CDR2 to YFSETQ. Libraries were made using the immunoSEQ multiplex PCR assay. DNA from the CD4+ T cells that had been cultured and isolated underwent TCR beta CDR3 sequencing. On the study's bioinformatics: Non-productive TCR sequences were removed, reads were trimmed to the CDR3 region, and CDR3s of at least 7 amino acids were retained. Antigen-specific clonotypes were identified with the MANAFEST web app by comparing expansion in peptide wells against reference cultures. For clones to be considered positive, expansion at FDR<0.05 versus reference and all other wells, an odds ratio above 5, and a frequency above 0.1% in two replicate wells were required. A clonotype was defined as cross-reactive if the clonotype was significantly expanded both in SARS-CoV-2 spike wells and in at least one common cold coronavirus spike condition. CDR3 similarity was assessed by Levenshtein distance using the stringdist R package, and unrooted trees were constructed with ape in R 3.6.1. Entries here come from immuneACCESS through TCRdb and include only in-frame sequences with V and J called. Some clones fail to appear in such tables; in the studies checked, an unresolved V gene covers under half of the shortfall, and the cause of the remainder is unknown. The DNA was the basis for D and trimming; V, J and clone size are from that table. In this sample the table shows 65,000 or so clones, approximately 79% of which occur a single time. 2.8% of the sample belongs to the ten largest clones.

The receptor chain draws on TRBV5-1 and TRBJ2-1, and 12 bases in between align with TRBD2. The clonotype comes from a human donor who received a COVID-19 vaccine. Here the sequenced sample was CD4+ T cells from PBMCs cultured with HCoV-NL63 spike peptides, taken before COVID-19 vaccination. The cell subset or site label, as the study defines it: HCoV-NL63 spike overlapping peptide pool stimulation. The nucleotide sequence reads TGCGCCAGCAGCCCCGATCCTAGCGGGGGGGGCAATGAGCAGTTCTTC. Translated, this is CASSPDPSGGGNEQFF.